A single sample is the source of the 7 T cell receptor beta chains below, sequenced in a study of blood T cell repertoires in COVID-19. Method: immunoSEQ multiplex PCR; TCRdb's copy keeps in-frame clones and lacks some. The sample has roughly 190,000 clones; 70% to 90% are singletons. Sequenced material: peripheral blood. These receptors were collected from an elderly woman in a cohort sampled during active or convalescent COVID-19.

V is TRBV6-5 and J is TRBJ1-2, with 7 bases fitting TRBD1. This CDR3 has 14 residues. Germline loops: CDR1 MNHEY, CDR2 SVGAGI. The J segment lost 4 bases and the V segment lost 6 bases, leaving 8 bases of the junction unmatched. As DNA, the CDR3 is TGTGCCAGCAGAATCAGACAGGGAGGCTATGGCTACACCTTC. Translated: CASRIRQGGYGYTF.

CDR3 nucleotide sequence: TGTGCCAGCAGCTTAACGACTAGCGGGGTCACCTACGAGCAGTACTTC. Encoded protein: CASSLTTSGVTYEQYF. V and J are TRBV7-2 and TRBJ2-7; 11 positions match TRBD2. The germline V gene has CDR1 SGHTA and CDR2 FQGNSA. V gave up 2 bases and J gave up 2 bases; unmatched junction bases: 5. The CDR3 runs to 16 residues.

The gene calls are TRBV10-3 and TRBJ2-3; TRBD2 aligns across 9 bases. J gave up 6 bases and V 2 bases, and 9 bases lay outside the gene matches. The CDR3 runs 16 residues. Looked up from germline, CDR1 is ENHRY and CDR2 is SYGVKD. The CDR3 loop is CAISERLADPKDTQYF. In DNA form, the CDR3 reads TGTGCCATCAGTGAGCGACTAGCGGATCCCAAGGATACGCAGTATTTT.

This clone has more than one count but fewer than ten. V and J are TRBV5-5 and TRBJ1-3; 9 bases are shared with TRBD1. Germline trimming cut 4 bases from V and 9 bases from J; bases unmatched to any gene: 5. The CDR3 totals 13 residues. The germline V gene encodes CDR1 SGHKS and CDR2 YYEKEE (reference sequence). CDR3 DNA sequence: TGTGCCAGCAGCACCCGGGACAGGGCCACCATATATTTT. Translated, it gives CASSTRDRATIYF.

Only one count was recorded for this clone. The chain has TRBV6-6 and TRBJ2-3; 13 nucleotides align to TRBD2. Germline V gene sequence: CDR1 MNHNY, CDR2 SVGAGI (reference sequence). The trim removed 4 bases at V and 5 bases at J, leaving 3 bases unmatched. The CDR3 has 15 residues. The DNA for the CDR3 is TGTGCCAGCAGTTTTCGACTAGCGGGAGGAGATACGCAGTATTTT. Encoded protein: CASSFRLAGGDTQYF.

The rearrangement links TRBV3-1 (or the pseudogene TRBV3-2) to TRBJ1-3, with a weak D call TRBD1 (5 bases). There are 16 residues in the CDR3. The V end lost 5 bases, the J end lost 0 bases, and 14 bases lay between the germline ends. Germline V gives CDR1 LGHDT, CDR2 YNNKEL (reference sequence). The CDR3 spells CASSARRGRSGNTIYF. The CDR3 DNA sequence: TGTGCCAGCAGCGCGAGGAGGGGTCGCTCTGGAAACACCATATATTTT.

This sequence joins TRBV11-2 and TRBJ2-2, with a weak D call TRBD1 (6 bases). The CDR3 is 15 amino acids. Trimming stripped 5 bases from V and 4 bases from J, with 14 bases between. Germline-derived CDR1 and CDR2 are SGHAT and FQNNGV. CDR3 residues: CASSLNRVLTGELFF. The CDR3 coding sequence is TGTGCCAGCAGCCTAAACAGGGTACTCACCGGGGAGCTGTTTTTT.